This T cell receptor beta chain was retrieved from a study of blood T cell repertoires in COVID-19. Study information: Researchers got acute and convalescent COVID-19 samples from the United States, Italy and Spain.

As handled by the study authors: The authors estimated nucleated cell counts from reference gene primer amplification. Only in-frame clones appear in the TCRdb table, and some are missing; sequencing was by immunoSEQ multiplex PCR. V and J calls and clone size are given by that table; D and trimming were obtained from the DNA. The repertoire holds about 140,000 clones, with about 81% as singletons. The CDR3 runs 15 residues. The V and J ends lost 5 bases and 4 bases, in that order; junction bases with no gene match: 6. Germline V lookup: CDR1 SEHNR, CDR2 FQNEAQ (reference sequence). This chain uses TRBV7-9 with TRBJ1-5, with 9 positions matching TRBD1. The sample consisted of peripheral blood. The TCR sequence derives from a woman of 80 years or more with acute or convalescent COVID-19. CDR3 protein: CASSPGQGENQPQHF. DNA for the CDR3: TGTGCCAGCAGCCCGGGACAGGGCGAGAATCAGCCCCAGCATTTT.